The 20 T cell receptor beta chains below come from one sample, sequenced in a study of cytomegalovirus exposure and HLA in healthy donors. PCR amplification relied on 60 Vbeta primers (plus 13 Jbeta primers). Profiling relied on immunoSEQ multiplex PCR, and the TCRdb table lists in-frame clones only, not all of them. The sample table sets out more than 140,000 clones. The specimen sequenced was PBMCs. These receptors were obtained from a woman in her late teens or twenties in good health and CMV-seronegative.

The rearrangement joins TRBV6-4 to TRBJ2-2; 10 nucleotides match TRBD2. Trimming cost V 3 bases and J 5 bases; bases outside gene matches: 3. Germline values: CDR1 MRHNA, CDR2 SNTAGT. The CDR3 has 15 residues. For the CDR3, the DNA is TGTGCCAGCAGTGAGTCAGCGGGAGGGACCGGGGAGCTGTTTTTT. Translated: CASSESAGGTGELFF.

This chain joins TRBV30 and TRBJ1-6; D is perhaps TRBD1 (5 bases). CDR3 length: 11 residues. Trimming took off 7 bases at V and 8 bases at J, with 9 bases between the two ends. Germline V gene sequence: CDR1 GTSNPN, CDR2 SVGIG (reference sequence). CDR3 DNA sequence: TGTGCCTCCTCCAGGGATTCACCCCTCCACTTT. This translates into CASSRDSPLHF.

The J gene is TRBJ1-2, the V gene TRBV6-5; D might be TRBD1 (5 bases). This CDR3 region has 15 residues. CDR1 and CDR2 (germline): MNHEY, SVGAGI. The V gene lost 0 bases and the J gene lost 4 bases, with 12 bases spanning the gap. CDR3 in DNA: TGTGCCAGCAGTTACTCGGGAGGGCAGGGCTATGGCTACACCTTC. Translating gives CASSYSGGQGYGYTF.

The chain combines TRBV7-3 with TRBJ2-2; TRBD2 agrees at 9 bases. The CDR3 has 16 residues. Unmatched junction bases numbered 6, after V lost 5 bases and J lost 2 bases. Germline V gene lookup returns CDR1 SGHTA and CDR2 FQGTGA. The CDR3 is CASSPRREGNTGELFF. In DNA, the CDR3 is TGTGCCAGCAGCCCAAGGCGGGAGGGTAACACCGGGGAGCTGTTTTTT. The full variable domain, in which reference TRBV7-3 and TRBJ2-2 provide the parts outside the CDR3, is GAGVSQTPSNKVTEKGKYVELRCDPISGHTALYWYRQSLGQGPEFLIYFQGTGAADDSGLPNDRFFAVRPEGSVSTLKIQRTERGDSAVYLCASSPRREGNTGELFFGEGSRLTVL.

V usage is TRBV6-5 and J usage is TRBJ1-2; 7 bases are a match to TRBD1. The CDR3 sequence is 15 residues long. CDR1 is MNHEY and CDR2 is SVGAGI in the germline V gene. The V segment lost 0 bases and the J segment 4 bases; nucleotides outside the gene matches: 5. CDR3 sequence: CASSYSLTGVYGYTF. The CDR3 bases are TGTGCCAGCAGTTACTCACTTACAGGGGTCTATGGCTACACCTTC.

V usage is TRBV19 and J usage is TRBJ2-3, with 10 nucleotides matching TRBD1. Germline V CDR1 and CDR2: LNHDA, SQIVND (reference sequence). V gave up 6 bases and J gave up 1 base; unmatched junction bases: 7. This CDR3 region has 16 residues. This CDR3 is CASSQAGTGGTDTQYF. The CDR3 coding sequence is TGTGCCAGTAGCCAGGCGGGGACAGGGGGCACAGATACGCAGTATTTT.

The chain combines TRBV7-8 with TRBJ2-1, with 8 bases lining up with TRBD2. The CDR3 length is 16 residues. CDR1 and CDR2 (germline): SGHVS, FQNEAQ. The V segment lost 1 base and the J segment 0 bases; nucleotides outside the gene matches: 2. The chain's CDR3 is CASSLGGGYSYNEQFF. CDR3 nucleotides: TGTGCCAGCAGCTTAGGCGGGGGGTACTCCTACAATGAGCAGTTCTTC. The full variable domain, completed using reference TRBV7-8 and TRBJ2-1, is GAGVSQSPRYKVAKRGQDVALRCDPISGHVSLFWYQQALGQGPEFLTYFQNEAQLDKSGLPSDRFFAERPEGSVSTLKIQRTQQEDSAVYLCASSLGGGYSYNEQFFGPGTRLTVL.

The CDR3 DNA reads TGTGCCAGCAGCGAAGGGAGGACTAGCGGAACCGGGGAGCTGTTTTTT. Residues: CASSEGRTSGTGELFF. The chain joins TRBV7-6 to TRBJ2-2, with TRBD2 matching 10 bases. Trimming at V came to 5 bases and at J to 5 bases, leaving 8 bases not matched to a gene. There are 16 residues in the CDR3. Germline assignment: CDR1 SGHVS and CDR2 FNYEAQ. The full variable domain, completed using reference TRBV7-6 and TRBJ2-2, is GAGVSQSPRYKVTKRGQDVALRCDPISGHVSLYWYRQALGQGPEFLTYFNYEAQQDKSGLPNDRFSAERPEGSISTLTIQRTEQRDSAMYRCASSEGRTSGTGELFFGEGSRLTVL.

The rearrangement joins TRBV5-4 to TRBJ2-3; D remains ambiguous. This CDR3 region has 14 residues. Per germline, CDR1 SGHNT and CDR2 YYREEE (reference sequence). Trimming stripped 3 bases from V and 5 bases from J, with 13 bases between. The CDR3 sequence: CASSSRDYGDTQYF. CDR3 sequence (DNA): TGTGCCAGCAGCTCGCGAGATTATGGAGATACGCAGTATTTT.

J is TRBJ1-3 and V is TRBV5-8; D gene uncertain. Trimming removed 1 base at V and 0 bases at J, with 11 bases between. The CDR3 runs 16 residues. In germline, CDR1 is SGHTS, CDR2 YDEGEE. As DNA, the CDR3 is TGTGCCAGCAGCTTGCAGGTTTCTCTCTCTGGAAACACCATATATTTT. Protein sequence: CASSLQVSLSGNTIYF.

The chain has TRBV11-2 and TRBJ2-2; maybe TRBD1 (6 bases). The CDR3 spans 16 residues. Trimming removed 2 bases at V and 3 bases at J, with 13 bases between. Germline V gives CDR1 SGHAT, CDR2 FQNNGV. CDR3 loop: CASSLLSQGHTGELFF. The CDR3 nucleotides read TGTGCCAGCAGCTTACTTTCACAGGGACACACCGGGGAGCTGTTTTTT.

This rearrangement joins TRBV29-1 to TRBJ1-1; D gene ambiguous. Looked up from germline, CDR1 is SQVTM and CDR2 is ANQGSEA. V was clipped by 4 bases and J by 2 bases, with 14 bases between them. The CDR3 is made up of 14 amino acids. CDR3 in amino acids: CSVVSVLSNTEAFF. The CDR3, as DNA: TGCAGCGTTGTGTCAGTCCTCTCTAACACTGAAGCTTTCTTT.

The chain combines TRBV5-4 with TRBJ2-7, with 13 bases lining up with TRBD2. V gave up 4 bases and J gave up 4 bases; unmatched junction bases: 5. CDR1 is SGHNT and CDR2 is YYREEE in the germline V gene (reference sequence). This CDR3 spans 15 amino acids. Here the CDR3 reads CASSPGLAGEYEQYV. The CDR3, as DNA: TGTGCCAGCAGCCCTGGACTAGCGGGAGAGTACGAGCAGTACGTC.

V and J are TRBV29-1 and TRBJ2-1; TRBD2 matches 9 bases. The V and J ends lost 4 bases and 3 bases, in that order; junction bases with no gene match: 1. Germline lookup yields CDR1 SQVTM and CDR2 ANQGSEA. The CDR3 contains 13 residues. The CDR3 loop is CSVVAGVYNEQFF. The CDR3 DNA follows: TGCAGCGTTGTAGCGGGAGTCTACAATGAGCAGTTCTTC.

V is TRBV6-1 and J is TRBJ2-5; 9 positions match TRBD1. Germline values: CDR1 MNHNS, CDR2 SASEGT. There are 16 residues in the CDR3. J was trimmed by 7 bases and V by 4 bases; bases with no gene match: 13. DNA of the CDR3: TGTGCCAGCAGTGGCCCCAGTACAGGGGGCTTCGGGACCCAGTACTTC. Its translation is CASSGPSTGGFGTQYF.

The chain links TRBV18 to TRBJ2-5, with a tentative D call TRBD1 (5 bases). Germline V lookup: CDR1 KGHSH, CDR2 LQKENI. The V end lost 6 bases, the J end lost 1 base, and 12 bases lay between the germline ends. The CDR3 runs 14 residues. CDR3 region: CASSPFDSQETQYF. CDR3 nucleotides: TGTGCCAGCTCGCCTTTTGACAGCCAAGAGACCCAGTACTTC. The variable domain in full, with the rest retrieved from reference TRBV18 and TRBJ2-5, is NAGVMQNPRHLVRRRGQEARLRCSPMKGHSHVYWYRQLPEEGLKFMVYLQKENIIDESGMPKERFSAEFPKEGPSILRIQQVVRGDSAAYFCASSPFDSQETQYFGPGTRLLVL.

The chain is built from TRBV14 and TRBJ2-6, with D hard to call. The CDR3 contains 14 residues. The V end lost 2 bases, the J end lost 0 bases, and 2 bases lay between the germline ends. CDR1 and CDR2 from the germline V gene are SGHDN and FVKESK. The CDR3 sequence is CASSQLSGANVLTF. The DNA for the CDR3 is TGTGCCAGCAGCCAACTCTCTGGGGCCAACGTCCTGACTTTC.

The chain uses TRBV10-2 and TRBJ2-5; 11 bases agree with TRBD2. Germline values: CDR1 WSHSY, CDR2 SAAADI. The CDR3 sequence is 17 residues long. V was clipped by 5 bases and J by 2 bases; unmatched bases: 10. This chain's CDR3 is CASSSSGRSTLQETQYF. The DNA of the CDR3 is TGCGCCAGCAGTTCTAGCGGGAGGTCGACCCTGCAAGAGACCCAGTACTTC.

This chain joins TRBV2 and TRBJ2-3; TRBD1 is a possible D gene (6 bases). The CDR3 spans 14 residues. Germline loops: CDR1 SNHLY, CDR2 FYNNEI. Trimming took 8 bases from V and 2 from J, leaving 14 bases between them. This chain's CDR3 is CASERQAATDTQYF. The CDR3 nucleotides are TGTGCCAGCGAACGACAGGCTGCCACAGATACGCAGTATTTT.

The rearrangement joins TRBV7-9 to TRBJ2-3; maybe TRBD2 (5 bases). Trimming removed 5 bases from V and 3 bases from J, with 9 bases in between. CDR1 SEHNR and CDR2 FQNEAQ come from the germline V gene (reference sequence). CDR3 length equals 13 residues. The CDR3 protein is CASSPEGTDTQYF. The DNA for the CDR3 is TGTGCCAGCAGCCCCGAGGGAACAGATACGCAGTATTTT.